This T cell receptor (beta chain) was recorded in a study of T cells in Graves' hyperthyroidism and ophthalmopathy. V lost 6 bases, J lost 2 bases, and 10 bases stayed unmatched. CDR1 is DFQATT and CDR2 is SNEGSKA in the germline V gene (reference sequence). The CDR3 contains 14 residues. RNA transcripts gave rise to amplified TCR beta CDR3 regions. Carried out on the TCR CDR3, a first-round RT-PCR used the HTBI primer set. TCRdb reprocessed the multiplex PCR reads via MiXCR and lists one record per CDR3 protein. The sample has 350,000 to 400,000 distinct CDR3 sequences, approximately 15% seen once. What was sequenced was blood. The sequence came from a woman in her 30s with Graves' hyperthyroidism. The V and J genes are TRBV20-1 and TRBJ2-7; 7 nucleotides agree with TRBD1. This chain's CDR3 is CSAWGPGGTYEQYF. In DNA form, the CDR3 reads TGCAGTGCCTGGGGGCCAGGGGGTACCTACGAGCAGTACTTC.